The clone carrying this T cell receptor (beta chain) was seen a few times. Its cognate antigen is unknown. The sample comes from a study of cytomegalovirus exposure and HLA in healthy donors. On the study more broadly: An analysis done earlier identified about 120 million unique TCR beta sequences from about 179 million T cells. Falling in the Caucasian-associated ancestry cluster were about 83% of some 400 genotyped donors.

The PCR was carried out with 60 Vbeta primers and 13 Jbeta primers. Here immunoSEQ multiplex PCR was the method, and the copy in TCRdb shows in-frame clones only, minus some. The sample has about 160,000 clones; roughly 80% are singletons. The CDR3 loop spans 15 amino acids. The germline V and J ends were trimmed by 2 bases and 5 bases, with 14 bases remaining between them. CDR1 and CDR2 from the germline V gene are SGHDT and YYEEEE. Points from the study as a whole: Highly shared variants forming one cluster were likely a sequencing artifact. Some TCR beta chains (over 150 of them) were listed as cytomegalovirus-associated.

This chain joins TRBV5-6 and TRBJ1-5; no definite D call. Material: PBMCs. The receptor was isolated from a male donor in good health and CMV-seronegative. As DNA, the CDR3 is TGTGCCAGCAGCTTTTGGTTGACGCGGGATCAGCCCCAGCATTTT. Protein product: CASSFWLTRDQPQHF.